The rows below give T cell receptor beta chains drawn from one sample of a study of PD-1 blockade in classical Hodgkin lymphoma. The table came from immunoSEQ multiplex PCR; TCRdb's copy has only in-frame clones and leaves some out. This table holds fewer than 25,000 clones, approximately 87% found once. The specimen was CD4+ T cells from blood, collected before the fourth cycle of nivolumab. The source is a human donor with classical Hodgkin lymphoma. CDR3s include the opening cysteine and the closing phenylalanine or tryptophan. The D gene is left open where the match is weak. Clone size is shown for a subset of rows, as once, few, many or a class of expanded clone.

TRBV6-1	TRBJ2-3	-	-	TGTGCCAGCAGTGAAGACAGGGCAGATACGCAGTATTTT	CASSEDRADTQYF
TRBV2	TRBJ1-3	-	-	TGTGCCAGCACGTCACGGAGAGTCTCTGGAAACACCATATATTTT	CASTSRRVSGNTIYF
TRBV9	TRBJ1-2	-	-	TGTGCCAGCAGCGCCGGGACTAACTATGGCTACACCTTC	CASSAGTNYGYTF
TRBV6-1	TRBJ2-7	-	-	TGTGCCAGCACCCTTCTGGGGCCCTACGAGCAGTACTTC	CASTLLGPYEQYF
TRBV28	TRBJ2-5	-	-	TGTGCCAGCAGCGGGGGACTTGGGGAAGAGACCCAGTACTTC	CASSGGLGEETQYF
TRBV19	TRBJ1-2	-	-	TGTGCCAGTAGTATAGGCAGAATCTATGGCTACACCTTC	CASSIGRIYGYTF
TRBV10-3	TRBJ1-5	-	-	TGTGCCGCTGAAGGGGGGCTGGGGCAGCCCCAGCATTTT	CAAEGGLGQPQHF
TRBV19	TRBJ2-5	TRBD2	-	TGTGCCAGTAGTATAACAGCGGGATTGGGGACCCAGTACTTC	CASSITAGLGTQYF
TRBV5-6	TRBJ2-5	TRBD1	-	TGTGCCAGCAGCTTGCCAGGGGGTATGCGAGAGACCCAGTACTTC	CASSLPGGMRETQYF
TRBV19	TRBJ1-5	-	-	TGTGCCAGTAGGGCGAGTGGCCCGAATAGCAATCAGCCCCAGCATTTT	CASRASGPNSNQPQHF
TRBV1	TRBJ2-7	-	-	TGCACCAGCAGCCGAGAGACAGGGTGTTCCTACGAGCAGTACTTC	CTSSRETGCSYEQYF
TRBV25-1	TRBJ2-2	-	-	TGTGCCAGCAGTGGGTCCGCCGGGGAGCTGTTTTTT	CASSGSAGELFF
TRBV14	TRBJ2-4	-	-	TGTGCCAGCAGCCAGAGGGGAACGGGTCCGGAAAACATTCAGTACTTC	CASSQRGTGPENIQYF
TRBV10-2	TRBJ1-2	-	once	TGCGCCAGCAGTGGAGGGTTTGAGGGCTACACCTTC	CASSGGFEGYTF
TRBV6-6	TRBJ2-1	-	-	TGTGCCAGCATGAGGACGAGCTCCTACAATGAGCAGTTCTTC	CASMRTSSYNEQFF
TRBV19	TRBJ1-5	-	-	TGTGCCAGTAGTATAGGTTTCGGGGGAAGGAGCAATCAGCCCCAGCATTTT	CASSIGFGGRSNQPQHF
TRBV19	TRBJ1-5	-	-	TGTGCCAGTACCGGACTCTCTTTTGGGAATCAGCCCCAGCATTTT	CASTGLSFGNQPQHF
TRBV5-5	TRBJ2-1	TRBD2	-	TGTGCCAGCAGCTTGTGGGGTAGCGGGCACAATGAGCAGTTCTTC	CASSLWGSGHNEQFF
TRBV29-1	TRBJ2-1	-	-	TGCAGCGTTGATCGGGGCGATGAGCAGTTCTTC	CSVDRGDEQFF
TRBV9	TRBJ2-4	TRBD1	-	TGTGCCAGCAGCGTAGGGGACAGGGGGTTCCTCTACCCCAAAAACATTCAGTACTTC	CASSVGDRGFLYPKNIQYF
TRBV18	TRBJ1-4	-	few	TGTGCCAGCTCACCAACCGGGCGCAAGGAAAAACTGTTTTTT	CASSPTGRKEKLFF
TRBV19	TRBJ2-7	-	once	TGTGCCAGTAGATCCCGAATAGGCTACGAGCAGTACTTC	CASRSRIGYEQYF
TRBV4-2	TRBJ2-3	TRBD1	once	TGTGCCAGCAGCCACTGGAAACCGGGACAGGGAGGGTCCGGCACAGATACGCAGTATTTT	CASSHWKPGQGGSGTDTQYF
TRBV5-1	TRBJ2-7	TRBD2	-	TGCGCCAGCAGCTTCGGACTAGCGGGAGAGAGAAGCGAGCAGTACTTC	CASSFGLAGERSEQYF
TRBV5-1	TRBJ1-2	TRBD1	-	TGCGCCAGCAGCTTGGAGGGACAGGATTTAGGCGGCTACACCTTC	CASSLEGQDLGGYTF
TRBV10-3	TRBJ1-1	-	-	TGTGCCATCAGTCAGGACGGGAATGAAGCTTTCTTT	CAISQDGNEAFF
TRBV5-1	TRBJ2-5	-	-	TGCGCCAGCAGCTTGGCCCCGGGACACCAAGAGACCCAGTACTTC	CASSLAPGHQETQYF
TRBV27	TRBJ2-5	-	-	TGTGCCAGCAGTAAACGACAGGCAACCCAAGAGACCCAGTACTTC	CASSKRQATQETQYF
TRBV18	TRBJ1-4	-	-	TGTGCCAGCTCACCGGACCTTTTAGCCCTTAATGAAAAACTGTTTTTT	CASSPDLLALNEKLFF
TRBV7-2	TRBJ2-7	-	-	TGTGCCAGCAGCTTAATCGTACAGAACGAGCAGTACTTC	CASSLIVQNEQYF
TRBV2	TRBJ2-4	TRBD2	-	TGTGCCAGCAGTGGGACTAGCGGGAGGCAGAACATTCAGTACTTC	CASSGTSGRQNIQYF
TRBV2	TRBJ1-2	-	-	TGTGCCAGCAGTGAAGCGCAACCCTACACCTTC	CASSEAQPYTF
TRBV5-4	TRBJ2-2	TRBD1	-	TGTGCCAGCAGCCGGACAGGGTGGGGCTCCGGGGAGCTGTTTTTT	CASSRTGWGSGELFF
TRBV19	TRBJ2-5	-	-	TGTGCCAGTAGTGGGCAGGGAATGGAGACCCAGTACTTC	CASSGQGMETQYF
TRBV6-1	TRBJ2-1	-	-	TGTGCCAGCAGTGAGAGAGGGGCTAGGGAGCAGTTCTTC	CASSERGAREQFF
TRBV5-5	TRBJ2-1	-	-	TGTGCCAGCAGCTTGGATCACCGGGATGAGCAGTTCTTC	CASSLDHRDEQFF
TRBV6-5	TRBJ2-2	TRBD1	-	TGTGCCAGCAGTAGGGACAGCTACACCGGGGAGCTGTTTTTT	CASSRDSYTGELFF
TRBV27	TRBJ1-5	TRBD1	-	TGTGCCAGCAGTAAGGACAGGGGGGTTAGGCCCCAGCATTTT	CASSKDRGVRPQHF
TRBV19	TRBJ1-1	-	-	TGTGCCAGTAGTACCCAGGTGAACACTGAAGCTTTCTTT	CASSTQVNTEAFF
TRBV5-1	TRBJ1-1	-	few	TGCGCCAGCAGCCCGGTGGTTTCGATCGCTGAAGCTTTCTTT	CASSPVVSIAEAFF
TRBV2	TRBJ2-7	TRBD1	-	TGTGCCAGCAGTGCAGCACAGGGGGTAAACGAGCAGTACTTC	CASSAAQGVNEQYF
TRBV6-5	TRBJ1-3	-	-	TGTGCCAGCAGCCCTGAGAAAGGATCTGGAAACACCATATATTTT	CASSPEKGSGNTIYF
TRBV27	TRBJ2-3	-	-	TGTGCCAGCAGACCAGGGTTTAGCACAGATACGCAGTATTTT	CASRPGFSTDTQYF
TRBV28	TRBJ2-5	-	-	TGTGCCAGCAGTGTGCCCCTGGAGACCCAGTACTTC	CASSVPLETQYF
TRBV7-2	TRBJ2-1	-	-	TGTGCCAGCAGCTTAGTGGTAGGGGGGCACAATGAGCAGTTCTTC	CASSLVVGGHNEQFF
TRBV28	TRBJ1-1	-	-	TGTGCCAGTGATACTAGAACAGGGCGTTTACTGGAAGCTTTCTTT	CASDTRTGRLLEAFF
TRBV18	TRBJ1-1	TRBD1	-	TGTGCCAGCTCACCCCCTGGGACAGGGGTCCAAAACACTGAAGCTTTCTTT	CASSPPGTGVQNTEAFF
TRBV29-1	TRBJ2-7	TRBD1	-	TGCAGCGTTAGGACAGGGGGCGAGCAGTACTTC	CSVRTGGEQYF
TRBV6-1	TRBJ2-1	TRBD1	-	TGTGCCAGCAGTGAAAACAGGGGATTCAATGAGCAGTTCTTC	CASSENRGFNEQFF
TRBV15	TRBJ2-7	-	-	TGTGCCACCAGCGGACGCGGGTTGGAGCAGTACTTC	CATSGRGLEQYF
TRBV5-4	TRBJ1-1	TRBD1	-	TGTGCCAGCAGGTACGGGACAGAGAACACTGAAGCTTTCTTT	CASRYGTENTEAFF
TRBV18	TRBJ2-5	-	few	TGTGCCAGCTCACCACGGAAGAGTAAGGAAGAGACCCAGTACTTC	CASSPRKSKEETQYF
TRBV19	TRBJ2-2	-	-	TGTGCCAGTAGTATTTCCAGGAACACCGGGGAGCTGTTTTTT	CASSISRNTGELFF
TRBV4-1	TRBJ2-7	TRBD2	-	TGCGCCAGCAGCCGTAGAGAGAATTCAGCGGGAGGTTCCTACGAGCAGTACTTC	CASSRRENSAGGSYEQYF
TRBV29-1	TRBJ2-1	TRBD2	-	TGCAGCGTTGTAGTTGCGGGAGTTGGCAATGAGCAGTTCTTC	CSVVVAGVGNEQFF
TRBV6-5	TRBJ2-1	-	-	TGTGCCAGCAGTAAGAGCTATGCCCGAGCTGAGCAGTTCTTC	CASSKSYARAEQFF